The subject of this entry is one TCR beta chain. The antigen is unknown. The data originate from a study of monozygotic twins with inflammatory bowel disease. There are 14 residues in the CDR3. Germline CDR1 and CDR2: SGHDN and FVKESK. Overall study results and limits: Repertoire likeness was no different across concordant and discordant twins, perhaps owing to restricted power.

Generation of cDNA took place in eight separate reactions per sample. Added by template switching were UMIs that each held a 6-nucleotide sample barcode. TCRalpha and TCRbeta cDNA went through nested PCRs of 16 and 9 cycles, two in total. One entry per CDR3 protein, without DNA, is what TCRdb gives after re-calling the 5' RACE reads. The ten top clones account for around 7.6%, within a sample of 210,000 or so distinct CDR3 sequences. The receptor was isolated from a human donor with ulcerative colitis or Crohn's disease, or a healthy co-twin of an affected twin (not recorded which). This chain uses TRBV14 with TRBJ2-5; TCRdb lists TRBD2, though no DNA is available to test this call. Sequencing was done on a sample of blood. The CDR3 region is CASSLRVGQETQYF.